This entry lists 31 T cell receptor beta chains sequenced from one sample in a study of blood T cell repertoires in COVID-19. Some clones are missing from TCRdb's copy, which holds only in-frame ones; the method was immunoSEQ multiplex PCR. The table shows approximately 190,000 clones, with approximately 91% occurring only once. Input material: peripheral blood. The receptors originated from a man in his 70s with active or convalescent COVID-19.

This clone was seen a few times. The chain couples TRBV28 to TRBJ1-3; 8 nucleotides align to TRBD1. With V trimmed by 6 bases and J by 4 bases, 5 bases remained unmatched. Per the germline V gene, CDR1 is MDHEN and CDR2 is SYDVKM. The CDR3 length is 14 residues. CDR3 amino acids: CASSRRTGGNTIYF. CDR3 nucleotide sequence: TGTGCCAGCAGCCGCAGGACAGGGGGAAACACCATATATTTT. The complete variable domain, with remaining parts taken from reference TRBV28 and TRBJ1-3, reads DVKVTQSSRYLVKRTGEKVFLECVQDMDHENMFWYRQDPGLGLRLIYFSYDVKMKEKGDIPEGYSVSREKKERFSLILESASTNQTSMYLCASSRRTGGNTIYFGEGSWLTVV.

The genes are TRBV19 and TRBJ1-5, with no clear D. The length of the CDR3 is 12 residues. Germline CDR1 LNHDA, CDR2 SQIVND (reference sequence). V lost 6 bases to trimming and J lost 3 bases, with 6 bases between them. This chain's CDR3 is CASRPTNQPQHF. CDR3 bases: TGTGCCAGTAGACCTACCAATCAGCCCCAGCATTTT.

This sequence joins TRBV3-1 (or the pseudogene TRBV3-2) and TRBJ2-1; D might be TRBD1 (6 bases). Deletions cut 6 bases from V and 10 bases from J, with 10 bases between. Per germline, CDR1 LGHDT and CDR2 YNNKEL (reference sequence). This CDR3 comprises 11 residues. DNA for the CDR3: TGTGCCAGCAGTCAGGGGAAGGAGCAGTTCTTC. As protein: CASSQGKEQFF.

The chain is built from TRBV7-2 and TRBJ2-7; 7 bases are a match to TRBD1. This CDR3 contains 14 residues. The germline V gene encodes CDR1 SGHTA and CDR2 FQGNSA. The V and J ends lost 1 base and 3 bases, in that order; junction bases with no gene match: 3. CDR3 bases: TGTGCCAGCAGCTTAGGGGGGACAGACTACGAGCAGTACTTC. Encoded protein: CASSLGGTDYEQYF.

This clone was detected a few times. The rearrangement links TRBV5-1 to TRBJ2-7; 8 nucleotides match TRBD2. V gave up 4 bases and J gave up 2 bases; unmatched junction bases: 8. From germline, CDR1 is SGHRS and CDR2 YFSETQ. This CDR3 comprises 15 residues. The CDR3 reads CASSVIAGPAYEQYF. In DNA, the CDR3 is TGCGCCAGCAGCGTCATAGCGGGACCCGCCTACGAGCAGTACTTC.

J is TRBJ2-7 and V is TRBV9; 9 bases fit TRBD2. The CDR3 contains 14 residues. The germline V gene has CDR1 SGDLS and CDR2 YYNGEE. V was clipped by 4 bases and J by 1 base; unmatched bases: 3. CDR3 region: CASSSSGMSYEQYF. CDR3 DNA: TGTGCCAGCAGCTCTAGCGGGATGTCCTACGAGCAGTACTTC.

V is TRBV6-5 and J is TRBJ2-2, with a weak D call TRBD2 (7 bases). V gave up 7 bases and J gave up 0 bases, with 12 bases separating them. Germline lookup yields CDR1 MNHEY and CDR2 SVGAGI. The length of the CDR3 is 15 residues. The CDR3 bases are TGTGCCAGCAATTTAGGGGGGGCGAACACCGGGGAGCTGTTTTTT. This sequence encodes CASNLGGANTGELFF.

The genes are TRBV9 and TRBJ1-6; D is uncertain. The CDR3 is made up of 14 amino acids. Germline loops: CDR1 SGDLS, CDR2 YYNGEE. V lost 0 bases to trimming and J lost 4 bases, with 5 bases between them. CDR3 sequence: CASSVVQYNSPLHF. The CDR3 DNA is TGTGCCAGCAGCGTAGTACAGTATAATTCACCCCTCCACTTT.

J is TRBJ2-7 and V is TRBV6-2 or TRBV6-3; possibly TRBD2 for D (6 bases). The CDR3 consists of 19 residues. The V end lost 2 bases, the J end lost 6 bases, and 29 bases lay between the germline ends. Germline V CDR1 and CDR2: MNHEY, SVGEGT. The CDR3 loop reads CASSYAKDITGEHMVEQYF. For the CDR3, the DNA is TGTGCCAGCAGTTACGCGAAGGACATTACGGGAGAGCATATGGTCGAGCAGTACTTC.

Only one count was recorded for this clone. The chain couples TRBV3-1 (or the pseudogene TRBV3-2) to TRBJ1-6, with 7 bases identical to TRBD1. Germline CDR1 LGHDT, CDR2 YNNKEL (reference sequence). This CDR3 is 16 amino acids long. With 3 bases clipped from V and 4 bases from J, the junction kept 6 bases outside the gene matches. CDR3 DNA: TGTGCCAGCAGCCATAGGTCGACAGGGTATAATTCACCCCTCCACTTT. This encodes CASSHRSTGYNSPLHF.

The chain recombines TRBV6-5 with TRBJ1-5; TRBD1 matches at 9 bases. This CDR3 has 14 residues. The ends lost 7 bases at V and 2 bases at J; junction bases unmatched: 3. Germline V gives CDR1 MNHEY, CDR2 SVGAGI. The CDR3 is CASKRQGGNQPQHF. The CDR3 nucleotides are TGTGCCAGCAAAAGACAGGGGGGCAATCAGCCCCAGCATTTT.

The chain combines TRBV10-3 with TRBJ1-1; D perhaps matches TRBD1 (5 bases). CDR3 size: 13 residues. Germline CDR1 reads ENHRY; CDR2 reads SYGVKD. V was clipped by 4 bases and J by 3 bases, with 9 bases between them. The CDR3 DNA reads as TGTGCCATCAGTGTCAGGGAATACACTGAAGCTTTCTTT. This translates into CAISVREYTEAFF.

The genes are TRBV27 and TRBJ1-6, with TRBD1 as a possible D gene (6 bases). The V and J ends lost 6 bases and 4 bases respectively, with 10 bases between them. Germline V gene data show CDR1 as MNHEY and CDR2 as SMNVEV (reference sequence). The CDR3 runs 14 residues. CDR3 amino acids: CASRGAAYNSPLHF. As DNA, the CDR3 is TGTGCCAGCAGGGGGGCAGCGTATAATTCACCCCTCCACTTT.

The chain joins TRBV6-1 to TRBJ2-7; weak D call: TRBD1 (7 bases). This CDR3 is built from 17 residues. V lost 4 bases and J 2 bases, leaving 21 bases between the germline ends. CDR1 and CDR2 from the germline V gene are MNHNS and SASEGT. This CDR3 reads CASSVWGATGRTYEQYF. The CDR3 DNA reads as TGTGCCAGCAGTGTTTGGGGGGCGACAGGGAGGACCTACGAGCAGTACTTC.

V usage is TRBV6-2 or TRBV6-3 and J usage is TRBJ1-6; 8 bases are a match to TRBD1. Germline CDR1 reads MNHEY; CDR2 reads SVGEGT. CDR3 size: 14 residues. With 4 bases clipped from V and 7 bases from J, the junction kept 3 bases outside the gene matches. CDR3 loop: CASSWQGANSPLHF. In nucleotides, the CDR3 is TGTGCCAGCAGTTGGCAGGGGGCAAATTCACCCCTCCACTTT.

CDR3 region: CASSLGQGKPQHF. CDR3 nucleotides: TGTGCCAGTAGCCTGGGGCAGGGGAAGCCCCAGCATTTT. The chain links TRBV19 to TRBJ1-5; D is perhaps TRBD1 (6 bases). V was cut by 6 bases and J by 8 bases, with 14 bases left in between. CDR3 length equals 13 residues. Germline V gene lookup returns CDR1 LNHDA and CDR2 SQIVND (reference sequence).

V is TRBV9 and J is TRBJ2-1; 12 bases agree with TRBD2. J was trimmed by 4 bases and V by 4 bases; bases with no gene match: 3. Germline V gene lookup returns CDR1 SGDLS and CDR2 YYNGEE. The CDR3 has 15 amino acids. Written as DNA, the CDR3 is TGTGCCAGCAGCCCAGGACTAGCGGGGTACAATGAGCAGTTCTTC. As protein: CASSPGLAGYNEQFF.

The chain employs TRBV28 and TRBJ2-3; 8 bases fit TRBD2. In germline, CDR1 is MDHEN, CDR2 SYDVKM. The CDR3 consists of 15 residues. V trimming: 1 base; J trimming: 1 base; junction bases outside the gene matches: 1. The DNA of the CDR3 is TGTGCCAGCAGTTTATCGCGGGGGGGCACAGATACGCAGTATTTT. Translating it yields CASSLSRGGTDTQYF. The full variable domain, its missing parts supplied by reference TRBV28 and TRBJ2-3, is DVKVTQSSRYLVKRTGEKVFLECVQDMDHENMFWYRQDPGLGLRLIYFSYDVKMKEKGDIPEGYSVSREKKERFSLILESASTNQTSMYLCASSLSRGGTDTQYFGPGTRLTVL.

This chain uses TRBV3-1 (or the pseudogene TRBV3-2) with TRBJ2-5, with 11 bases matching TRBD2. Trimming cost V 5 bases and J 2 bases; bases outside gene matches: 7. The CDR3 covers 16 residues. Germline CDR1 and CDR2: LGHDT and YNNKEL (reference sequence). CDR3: CASSTILAGDQETQYF. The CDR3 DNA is TGTGCCAGCAGCACCATACTAGCGGGGGATCAAGAGACCCAGTACTTC.

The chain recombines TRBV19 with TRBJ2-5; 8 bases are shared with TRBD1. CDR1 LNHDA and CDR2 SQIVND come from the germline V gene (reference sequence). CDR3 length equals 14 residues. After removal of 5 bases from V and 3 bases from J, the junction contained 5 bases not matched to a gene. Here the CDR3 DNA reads TGTGCCAGTAGTCCTCGGGACAGGAAAGAGACCCAGTACTTC. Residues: CASSPRDRKETQYF.

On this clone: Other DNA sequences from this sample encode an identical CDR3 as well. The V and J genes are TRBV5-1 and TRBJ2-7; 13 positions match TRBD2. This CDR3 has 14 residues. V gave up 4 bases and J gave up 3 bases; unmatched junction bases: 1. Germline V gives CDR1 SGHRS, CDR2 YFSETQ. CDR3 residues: CASSRTSGSYEQYF. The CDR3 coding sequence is TGCGCCAGCAGCCGGACTAGCGGGAGCTACGAGCAGTACTTC.

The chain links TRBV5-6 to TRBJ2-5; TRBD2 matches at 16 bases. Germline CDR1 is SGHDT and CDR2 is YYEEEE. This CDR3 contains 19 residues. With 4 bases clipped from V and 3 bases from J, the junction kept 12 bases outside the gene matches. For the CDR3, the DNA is TGTGCCAGCAGCCTAAAGACTGATGGGACTAGCGGGGGGGAAGAGACCCAGTACTTC. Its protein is CASSLKTDGTSGGEETQYF.

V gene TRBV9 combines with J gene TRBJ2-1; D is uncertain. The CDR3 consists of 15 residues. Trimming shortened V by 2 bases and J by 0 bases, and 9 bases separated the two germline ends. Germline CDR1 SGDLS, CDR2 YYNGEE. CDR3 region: CASSVSTSSYNEQFF. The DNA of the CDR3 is TGTGCCAGCAGCGTGAGCACGAGCTCCTACAATGAGCAGTTCTTC.

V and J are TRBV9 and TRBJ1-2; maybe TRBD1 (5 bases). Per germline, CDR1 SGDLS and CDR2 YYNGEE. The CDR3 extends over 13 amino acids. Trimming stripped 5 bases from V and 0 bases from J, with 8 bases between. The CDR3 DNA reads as TGTGCCAGCAGTGGGGCCACTAACTATGGCTACACCTTC. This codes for CASSGATNYGYTF.

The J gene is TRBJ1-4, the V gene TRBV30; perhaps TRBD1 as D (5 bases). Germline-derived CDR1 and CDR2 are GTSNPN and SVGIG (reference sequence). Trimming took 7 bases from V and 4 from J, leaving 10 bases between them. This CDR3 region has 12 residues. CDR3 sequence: CALDTSNEKLFF. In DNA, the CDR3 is TGTGCCTTGGACACCAGTAATGAAAAACTGTTTTTT.

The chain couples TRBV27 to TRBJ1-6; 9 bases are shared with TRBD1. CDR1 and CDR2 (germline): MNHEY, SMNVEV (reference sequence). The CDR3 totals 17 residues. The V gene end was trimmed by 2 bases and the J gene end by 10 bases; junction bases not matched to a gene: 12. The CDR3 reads CASSLGNRGRPKSPLHF. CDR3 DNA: TGTGCCAGCAGTTTAGGGAACAGGGGGCGACCTAAATCACCCCTCCACTTT.

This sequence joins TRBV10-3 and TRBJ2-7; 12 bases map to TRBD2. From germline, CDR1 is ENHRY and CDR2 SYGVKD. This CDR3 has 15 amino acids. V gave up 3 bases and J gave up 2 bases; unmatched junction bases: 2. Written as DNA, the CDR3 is TGTGCCATCAGTGACCTAGCGGGAGGGCCCTACGAGCAGTACTTC. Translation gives CAISDLAGGPYEQYF.

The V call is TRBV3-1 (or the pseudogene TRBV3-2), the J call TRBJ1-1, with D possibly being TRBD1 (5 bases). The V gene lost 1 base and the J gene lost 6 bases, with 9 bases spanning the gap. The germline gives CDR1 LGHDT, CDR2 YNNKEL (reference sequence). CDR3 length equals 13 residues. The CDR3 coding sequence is TGTGCCAGCAGCCAAGTGGGACTTCCTGAAGCTTTCTTT. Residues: CASSQVGLPEAFF.

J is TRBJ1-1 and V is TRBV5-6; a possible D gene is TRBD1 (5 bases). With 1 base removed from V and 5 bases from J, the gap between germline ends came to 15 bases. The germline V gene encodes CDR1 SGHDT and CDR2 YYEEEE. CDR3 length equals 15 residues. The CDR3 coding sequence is TGTGCCAGCAGCTTGATTACAGGCCTTGAAACTGAAGCTTTCTTT. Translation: CASSLITGLETEAFF.

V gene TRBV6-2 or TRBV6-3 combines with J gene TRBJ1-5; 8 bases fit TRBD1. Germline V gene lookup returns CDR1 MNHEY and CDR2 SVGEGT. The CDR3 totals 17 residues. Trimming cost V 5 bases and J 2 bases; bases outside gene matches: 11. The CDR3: CASSPRGSGGGNQPQHF. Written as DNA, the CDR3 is TGTGCCAGCAGTCCCCGAGGTTCAGGGGGCGGCAATCAGCCCCAGCATTTT.

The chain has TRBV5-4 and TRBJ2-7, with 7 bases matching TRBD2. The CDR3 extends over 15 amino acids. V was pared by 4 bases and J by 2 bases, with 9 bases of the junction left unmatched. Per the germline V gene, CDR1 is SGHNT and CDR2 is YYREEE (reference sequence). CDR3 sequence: CASSPMMGRAYEQYF. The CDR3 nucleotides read TGTGCCAGCAGCCCAATGATGGGGAGGGCCTACGAGCAGTACTTC.